This is a list of T cell receptor beta chains from one sample in a study of T cells in Graves' hyperthyroidism and ophthalmopathy. TCRdb re-called the multiplex PCR reads with MiXCR, one entry per CDR3 protein. Here the sample spans 600,000 or so distinct CDR3 sequences, about 43% being singletons. The sample consisted of peripheral blood or thyroid tissue (not recorded which). The origin of the receptors is a woman in her late teens or twenties with Graves' hyperthyroidism. Both conserved end residues are part of each CDR3. A D gene is named only where the DNA matches it firmly. Clone size is given for some rows only: seen once, a few or many times, or a class if the clone is expanded.

clone_size,v_call,j_call,d_call,cdr3_aa,cdr3_nt
few,TRBV9,TRBJ2-7,NA,CASSPRPQPYEQYF,TGTGCCAGCAGCCCCCGCCCTCAACCCTACGAGCAGTACTTC
NA,TRBV7-8,TRBJ2-5,NA,CASSIRGGSAETQYF,TGTGCCAGCAGCATTCGTGGGGGGTCGGCAGAGACCCAGTACTTC
few,TRBV2,TRBJ2-1,NA,CASSAENEQFF,TGTGCCAGCTCAGCGGAAAATGAGCAGTTCTTC
once,TRBV6-5,TRBJ1-3,NA,CASSDWDSGNTIYF,TGTGCCAGCAGCGACTGGGACTCTGGAAACACCATATATTTT
many,TRBV2,TRBJ1-2,TRBD1,CASSLRTGPYGYTF,TGTGCCAGCAGTTTACGGACAGGCCCCTATGGCTACACCTTC
NA,TRBV20-1,TRBJ2-5,TRBD2,CSARPNSGGYQETQYF,TGCAGTGCTCGCCCAAATAGCGGGGGGTACCAAGAGACCCAGTACTTC
few,TRBV9,TRBJ1-1,NA,CASSLKQTNTEAFF,TGTGCCAGCAGTTTAAAACAAACGAACACTGAAGCTTTCTTT
few,TRBV7-2,TRBJ2-5,NA,CASSTYSKETQYF,TGTGCCAGCAGCACATACTCGAAAGAGACCCAGTACTTC
NA,TRBV29-1,TRBJ2-2,NA,CSLGRNTGELFF,TGCAGCTTGGGGCGGAACACCGGGGAGCTGTTTTTT
NA,TRBV7-6,TRBJ1-4,TRBD1,CASSQDRGRNEKLFF,TGTGCCAGCAGCCAAGACAGGGGCCGTAATGAAAAACTGTTTTTT
NA,TRBV2,TRBJ2-3,NA,CASRQGGADTRYF,TGTGCCAGCAGACAGGGAGGCGCAGATACGCGGTATTTT
few,TRBV15,TRBJ1-2,NA,CATSRDRGAGYTF,TGTGCCACCAGCAGAGATCGGGGGGCTGGCTACACCTTC
few,TRBV20-1,TRBJ1-5,NA,CSASGVHQPQHF,TGCAGTGCTAGTGGTGTTCATCAGCCCCAGCATTTT
NA,TRBV7-8,TRBJ2-7,NA,CASSPQNRVSEQYF,TGTGCCAGCTCACCACAGAACAGGGTAAGCGAGCAGTACTTC
NA,TRBV7-2,TRBJ1-3,TRBD1,CASSSPRQGYSGNTIYF,TGTGCCAGCAGCTCGCCGCGACAGGGGTACTCTGGAAACACCATATATTTT
many,TRBV29-1,TRBJ1-4,NA,CSVEAAGGEKLFF,TGCAGCGTTGAAGCGGCCGGGGGCGAAAAACTGTTTTTT
NA,TRBV6-1,TRBJ1-1,NA,CASQSGATEAFF,TGTGCCAGCCAGTCGGGGGCCACTGAAGCTTTCTTT
NA,TRBV14,TRBJ1-4,NA,CASRRTSGEKLFF,TGTGCCAGCAGAAGGACATCGGGTGAAAAACTGTTTTTT
NA,TRBV7-2,TRBJ2-7,TRBD2,CASSHGLAGASQSYEQYF,TGTGCCAGCAGCCATGGACTAGCGGGAGCTTCGCAATCCTACGAGCAGTACTTC
many,TRBV29-1,TRBJ2-7,NA,CSVDLGQFEQYF,TGCAGCGTGGACCTAGGACAGTTCGAGCAGTACTTC
NA,TRBV24-1,TRBJ2-6,NA,CASSFYGGSGANVLTF,TGTGCCAGCAGTTTCTATGGAGGCTCTGGGGCCAACGTCCTGACTTTC
NA,TRBV12-3/TRBV12-4,TRBJ1-1,NA,CASSFSRGRSEAFF,TGTGCCAGCAGTTTTTCACGGGGGCGTTCTGAAGCTTTCTTT
NA,TRBV7-9,TRBJ2-5,NA,CAGRGDRTQYF,TGTGCCGGCCGGGGAGACAGGACCCAGTACTTC
many,TRBV12-3/TRBV12-4,TRBJ1-1,TRBD1,CASSKTGQMAFF,TGTGCCAGCAGCAAGACGGGACAGATGGCTTTCTTT
NA,TRBV7-6,TRBJ2-3,TRBD2,CASSLYIAGGVSTQYF,TGTGCCAGCAGCTTATACATAGCGGGAGGTGTCAGTACGCAGTATTTT
NA,TRBV29-1,TRBJ1-5,NA,CSPPFSGGTNYSNQPQHF,TGCAGCCCCCCCTTCTCGGGGGGCACTAACTATAGCAATCAGCCCCAGCATTTT
many,TRBV2,TRBJ2-7,NA,CASSAHSYEQYF,TGTGCCAGCAGTGCTCATTCCTACGAGCAGTACTTC
NA,TRBV7-8,TRBJ1-5,NA,CASSLNVVAGTTNFNQPQHF,TGTGCCAGCAGCTTAAATGTTGTGGCAGGAACTACAAATTTCAATCAGCCCCAGCATTTT
many,TRBV7-3,TRBJ2-5,TRBD1,CASSTDRVETQYF,TGTGCCAGCAGCACGGACAGGGTGGAGACCCAGTACTTC
NA,TRBV10-3,TRBJ1-2,NA,CAISEPGEITSNYGYTF,TGTGCCATCAGTGAGCCCGGGGAAATTACAAGTAACTATGGCTACACCTTC
NA,TRBV20-1,TRBJ2-7,NA,CSAKGGTYSYEQYF,TGCAGTGCCAAAGGCGGCACCTACTCCTACGAGCAGTACTTC
NA,TRBV7-9,TRBJ1-1,TRBD1,CASSQGQGAGYTEAFF,TGTGCCAGCAGCCAGGGACAGGGGGCAGGGTACACTGAAGCTTTCTTT
few,TRBV7-9,TRBJ2-5,NA,CASSYLARTQETQYF,TGTGCCAGCAGTTACCTGGCCAGAACCCAAGAGACCCAGTACTTC
NA,TRBV2,TRBJ2-7,TRBD1,CASSGARTGNEQYF,TGTGCCAGCAGTGGAGCACGGACAGGGAACGAGCAGTACTTC
NA,TRBV7-8,TRBJ1-5,TRBD1,CASSHPSGQPNQPQHF,TGCGCCAGCAGCCATCCCTCGGGACAGCCGAATCAGCCCCAGCATTTT
few,TRBV19,TRBJ2-7,TRBD1,CASSIGTGGNEQYF,TGTGCCAGTAGTATTGGGACAGGGGGCAACGAGCAGTACTTC
many,TRBV24-1,TRBJ2-6,NA,CATSDPISGANVLTF,TGTGCCACCAGTGATCCGATCTCTGGGGCCAACGTCCTGACTTTC
NA,TRBV7-3,TRBJ1-1,TRBD1,CASSPTGYAEAFF,TGTGCCAGCAGCCCGACAGGGTACGCTGAAGCTTTCTTT
NA,TRBV2,TRBJ2-7,NA,CASLSGARLEQCF,TGTGCCAGCCTATCCGGGGCCAGGCTCGAGCAGTGCTTC
NA,TRBV20-1,TRBJ2-7,NA,CSASDEPVYEQYF,TGCAGTGCTAGTGATGAACCAGTCTACGAGCAGTACTTC
NA,TRBV24-1,TRBJ1-4,NA,CATSDRQLGLDEKLFF,TGTGCCACCAGTGACCGACAGCTAGGGTTGGATGAAAAACTGTTTTTT
NA,TRBV29-1,TRBJ2-6,NA,CSVAAVLSSGANVLTF,TGCAGCGTTGCCGCCGTTCTTTCCTCTGGGGCCAACGTCCTGACTTTC
few,TRBV10-3,TRBJ1-2,NA,CASSPPGTGPNYGYTF,TGTGCCAGCAGTCCCCCAGGTACAGGGCCTAACTATGGCTACACCTTC
NA,TRBV7-9,TRBJ1-1,TRBD1,CASSFGGTVNTEAFF,TGTGCCAGCAGCTTCGGCGGGACAGTGAACACTGAAGCTTTCTTT
NA,TRBV7-2,TRBJ1-4,NA,CASSLGPGVEKLFF,TGTGCCAGCAGCTTAGGGCCCGGGGTCGAAAAACTGTTTTTT
NA,TRBV20-1,TRBJ1-1,TRBD1,CSARRGQLNTEAFF,TGCAGTGCTAGGAGGGGACAGCTGAACACTGAAGCTTTCTTT
few,TRBV5-1,TRBJ1-1,NA,CASSGAPMNTEAFF,TGCGCCAGCAGCGGAGCACCCATGAACACTGAAGCTTTCTTT
few,TRBV5-1,TRBJ1-2,NA,CASSLSGDNYGYTF,TGCGCCAGCAGCTTGTCCGGGGATAACTATGGCTACACCTTC
NA,TRBV2,TRBJ1-2,NA,CAREVSNYGYTF,TGTGCCAGGGAGGTATCTAACTATGGCTACACCTTC
NA,TRBV7-8,TRBJ1-1,NA,CASSARGGVWTEAFF,TGTGCCAGCAGCGCCCGGGGGGGGGTTTGGACTGAAGCTTTCTTT
NA,TRBV29-1,TRBJ2-5,NA,CSLPVAETQYF,TGCAGCTTACCCGTGGCCGAGACCCAGTACTTC
NA,TRBV20-1,TRBJ2-2,NA,CSARGTSNTGELFF,TGCAGTGCTAGGGGAACATCGAACACCGGGGAGCTGTTTTTT
many,TRBV10-2,TRBJ1-3,NA,CASSETRGSGNTIYF,TGCGCCAGCAGTGAGACAAGGGGCTCTGGAAACACCATATATTTT
few,TRBV7-2,TRBJ1-1,NA,CASSLARGASTEAFF,TGTGCCAGCAGCTTAGCGAGGGGGGCGAGCACTGAAGCTTTCTTT
few,TRBV7-2,TRBJ1-1,TRBD1,CASSPGQGPFSTEAFF,TGTGCCAGCAGCCCTGGACAGGGCCCTTTTAGTACTGAAGCTTTCTTT
few,TRBV14,TRBJ1-6,TRBD1,CASSQADRGNHSPLHF,TGTGCCAGCAGCCAGGCGGACAGGGGAAACCATTCACCCCTCCACTTT
NA,TRBV5-1,TRBJ1-2,NA,CASSPVRDGNGYTF,TGCGCCAGCAGCCCCGTTCGGGACGGGAATGGCTACACCTTC
many,TRBV7-8,TRBJ1-3,NA,CASSLARSGNTIYF,TGTGCCAGCAGCTTAGCGCGGTCTGGAAACACCATATATTTT
NA,TRBV21-1,TRBJ2-1,NA,CASSNPLGTSGFLSSYNEQFF,TGTGCCAGCAGCAACCCACTAGGGACTAGCGGGTTCCTGAGCTCCTACAATGAGCAGTTCTTC
NA,TRBV5-1,TRBJ2-2,NA,CASSLDGGGGELFF,TGCGCCAGCAGCTTGGATGGAGGGGGCGGGGAGCTGTTTTTT